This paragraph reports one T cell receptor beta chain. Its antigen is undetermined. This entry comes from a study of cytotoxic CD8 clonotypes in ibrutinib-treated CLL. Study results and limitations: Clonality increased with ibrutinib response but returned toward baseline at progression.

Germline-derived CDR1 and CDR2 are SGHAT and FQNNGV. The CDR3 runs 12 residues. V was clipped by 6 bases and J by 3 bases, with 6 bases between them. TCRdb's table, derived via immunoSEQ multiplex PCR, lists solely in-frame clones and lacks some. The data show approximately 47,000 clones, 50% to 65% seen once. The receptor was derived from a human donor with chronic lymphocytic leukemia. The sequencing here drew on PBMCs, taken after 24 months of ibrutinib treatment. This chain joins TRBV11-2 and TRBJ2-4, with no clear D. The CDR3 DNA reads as TGTGCCAGCAGTTGGGACAAAAACATTCAGTACTTC. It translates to CASSWDKNIQYF.